Sequencing of this T cell receptor beta chain was carried out in a study of blood T cells in healthy people across ages. Study outcomes and limitations: Diversity was estimated from one million T cells, and these estimates were considered underestimates. Across the age range, TCR beta diversity per million T cells fell in a roughly linear way.

This clonotype appeared a few times. Antigen: not known. CDR3 length: 15 amino acids. From germline, CDR1 is MNHEY and CDR2 SMNVEV (reference sequence). The V segment lost 2 bases and the J segment 8 bases; nucleotides outside the gene matches: 10. PCR was performed a second time for roughly 7 to 12 cycles using a sample-barcoded 5' primer and a J-beta primer mix. TCRdb used MiXCR to reprocess the 5' RACE reads, holding one entry per CDR3 protein. The sample lists hundreds of thousands of distinct CDR3 sequences, about 25% seen once, with more than 7.5% in the top ten. Per sample, at least 5 micrograms of total RNA were extracted. The same data also contributed to another study, on T cells of mothers and their children. This second report adds: Mothers yielded over 8 million CDR3 reads, children some 2.9 million each.

This receptor was taken from a boy between 5 and 17 years old in good health. V gene TRBV27 combines with J gene TRBJ2-3, with 7 bases fitting TRBD2. The sequenced material came from blood. The DNA of the CDR3 is TGTGCCAGCAGTTTAGGTCGCGGGGGAGGCGGTACGCAGTATTTT. Residues: CASSLGRGGGGTQYF.